The 15 T cell receptor beta chains reported below all come from one sample, sequenced in a study of cytomegalovirus exposure and HLA in healthy donors. PCR involved 60 Vbeta and 13 Jbeta primers. The method was immunoSEQ multiplex PCR; TCRdb's version includes in-frame clones alone and lacks a portion of them. The repertoire holds approximately 86,000 clones, with roughly three quarters as singletons. Material: PBMCs. All receptors derive from a man aged 35-49 years in good health and CMV-seronegative.

The CDR3 region is CASSLDLAGGIYEQYF. In DNA, the CDR3 is TGTGCCAGCAGCTTAGATCTAGCGGGGGGAATATACGAGCAGTACTTC. V and J are TRBV11-2 and TRBJ2-7, with 11 positions matching TRBD2. The CDR3 has 16 residues. Germline CDR1 and CDR2: SGHAT and FQNNGV. Trimming cost V 0 bases and J 4 bases; bases outside gene matches: 5. The whole variable domain, filled in from reference TRBV11-2 and TRBJ2-7, reads EAGVAQSPRYKIIEKRQSVAFWCNPISGHATLYWYQQILGQGPKLLIQFQNNGVVDDSQLPKDRFSAERLKGVDSTLKIQPAKLEDSAVYLCASSLDLAGGIYEQYFGPGTRLTVT.

This clone was seen a few times. V usage is TRBV2 and J usage is TRBJ1-5; TRBD1 matches 8 bases. This CDR3 has 14 amino acids. The ends lost 9 bases at V and 2 bases at J; junction bases unmatched: 6. Germline V gene sequence: CDR1 SNHLY, CDR2 FYNNEI. CDR3 loop: CASIDRGGNQPQHF. The CDR3 bases are TGTGCCAGTATAGACAGGGGCGGCAATCAGCCCCAGCATTTT. Full variable domain (remainder filled in from reference TRBV2 and TRBJ1-5): EPEVTQTPSHQVTQMGQEVILRCVPISNHLYFYWYRQILGQKVEFLVSFYNNEISEKSEIFDDQFSVERPDGSNFTLKIRSTKLEDSAMYFCASIDRGGNQPQHFGDGTRLSIL.

This clone appeared once. The chain has TRBV6-5 and TRBJ2-7, with TRBD2 matching 7 bases. V lost 7 bases, J lost 0 bases, and 9 bases stayed unmatched. This CDR3 has 15 amino acids. CDR1 and CDR2 (germline): MNHEY, SVGAGI. The CDR3 sequence: CASTWSGALSYEQYF. Written as DNA, the CDR3 is TGTGCCAGCACCTGGAGCGGGGCCCTCTCCTACGAGCAGTACTTC.

The V gene is TRBV6-6, the J gene TRBJ1-1; D is unclear. With 6 bases removed from V and 6 bases from J, the gap between germline ends came to 14 bases. This CDR3 is 13 amino acids long. CDR1 is MNHNY and CDR2 is SVGAGI in the germline V gene (reference sequence). This CDR3 is CASSFTSSAEAFF. DNA for the CDR3: TGTGCCAGCAGCTTTACTTCAAGCGCTGAAGCTTTCTTT.

The genes are TRBV10-1 and TRBJ2-5, with TRBD1 matching over 10 bases. Germline CDR1 is WNHNN and CDR2 is SYGVQD (reference sequence). The CDR3 is 15 residues long. The junction had 11 bases not matched to a gene; V was cut back by 11 bases and J by 2 bases. The CDR3 sequence: CAGWDRQGAQETQYF. In nucleotides, the CDR3 is TGCGCCGGGTGGGATCGACAGGGGGCTCAAGAGACCCAGTACTTC.

In its sample, this clone was seen a few times. V is TRBV5-4 and J is TRBJ1-2, with a possible D match to TRBD1 (6 bases). The CDR3 extends over 14 amino acids. Germline V CDR1 and CDR2: SGHNT, YYREEE (reference sequence). Trimming took 0 bases from V and 4 from J, leaving 10 bases between them. CDR3 coding DNA: TGTGCCAGCAGCTTGGGGACAGCCCTCTATGGCTACACCTTC. The encoded protein is CASSLGTALYGYTF.

The chain joins TRBV27 to TRBJ2-3, with D possibly TRBD1 on 5 matching bases. Trimming stripped 7 bases from V and 2 bases from J, with 13 bases between. CDR1 is MNHEY, CDR2 SMNVEV, per germline (reference sequence). CDR3 length equals 14 residues. CDR3 protein: CASNLRADTDTQYF. CDR3 nucleotides: TGTGCCAGCAACCTCAGGGCGGACACAGATACGCAGTATTTT.

The rearrangement joins TRBV6-4 to TRBJ1-1; D might be TRBD1 (5 bases). CDR1 and CDR2 (germline): MRHNA, SNTAGT. Between the trimmed V and J ends, which lost 8 bases and 0 bases, there was a span of 16 bases. The CDR3 runs 15 residues. This chain's CDR3 is CASVTPTALNTEAFF. The CDR3 DNA sequence: TGTGCCAGCGTGACCCCGACAGCTTTGAACACTGAAGCTTTCTTT.

This clone came up a few times. The V and J genes are TRBV5-5 and TRBJ1-2; no firm D call. Germline CDR1 SGHKS, CDR2 YYEKEE (reference sequence). This CDR3 contains 14 residues. V dropped 0 bases and J dropped 6 bases, with 12 bases sitting between them. This CDR3 reads CASSLVRRIDGYTF. The CDR3 DNA reads TGTGCCAGCAGCTTGGTTCGGCGGATAGATGGCTACACCTTC. The complete variable domain, with remaining parts taken from reference TRBV5-5 and TRBJ1-2, reads DAGVTQSPTHLIKTRGQQVTLRCSPISGHKSVSWYQQVLGQGPQFIFQYYEKEERGRGNFPDRFSARQFPNYSSELNVNALLLGDSALYLCASSLVRRIDGYTFGSGTRLTVV.

The genes are TRBV7-6 and TRBJ1-1; TRBD1 matches 7 bases. CDR3 size: 17 residues. The germline V gene encodes CDR1 SGHVS and CDR2 FNYEAQ. Trimming cost V 0 bases and J 1 base; bases outside gene matches: 8. CDR3 amino acids: CASSLARGGQANTEAFF. DNA of the CDR3: TGTGCCAGCAGCTTAGCGCGTGGAGGACAGGCGAACACTGAAGCTTTCTTT.

CDR3 sequence reads: CASSSFRGTSGGAYEQYF. The CDR3 DNA is TGTGCCAGCAGTTCATTCCGAGGGACTAGCGGGGGGGCCTACGAGCAGTACTTC. The rearrangement links TRBV28 to TRBJ2-7, with 16 bases aligning to TRBD2. The V gene end was trimmed by 4 bases and the J gene end by 2 bases; junction bases not matched to a gene: 8. CDR3 size: 18 residues. The germline CDR1 and CDR2 sequences are MDHEN and SYDVKM.

This clone was detected only a few times. The rearrangement uses TRBV6-1 and TRBJ2-4; a possible D gene is TRBD2 (6 bases). The germline gives CDR1 MNHNS, CDR2 SASEGT. The length of the CDR3 is 14 residues. Trimming pared 3 bases from V and 0 bases from J, leaving 6 bases between. The CDR3 sequence: CASSEGGAKNIQYF. The CDR3 coding sequence is TGTGCCAGCAGTGAGGGAGGAGCCAAAAACATTCAGTACTTC.

J is TRBJ1-2 and V is TRBV7-2; TRBD1 aligns across 7 bases. The germline V gene has CDR1 SGHTA and CDR2 FQGNSA. V dropped 4 bases and J dropped 8; count of bases not matched to a gene: 13. This CDR3 is 15 amino acids long. CDR3 sequence: CASSYSGTASRGYTF. The CDR3 coding sequence is TGTGCCAGCAGCTATTCCGGGACAGCTTCCCGAGGCTACACCTTC. Looking up the rest from reference TRBV7-2 and TRBJ1-2 gives the full variable domain: GAGVSQSPSNKVTEKGKDVELRCDPISGHTALYWYRQSLGQGLEFLIYFQGNSAPDKSGLPSDRFSAERTGGSVSTLTIQRTQQEDSAVYLCASSYSGTASRGYTFGSGTRLTVV.

This sequence joins TRBV5-1 and TRBJ2-5, with a tentative D call TRBD1 (5 bases). The germline gives CDR1 SGHRS, CDR2 YFSETQ. V lost 0 bases, J lost 1 base, and 10 bases lay in between. This CDR3 has 15 amino acids. The DNA of the CDR3 is TGCGCCAGCAGCTTGGAGGGCAGGGCCCAAGAGACCCAGTACTTC. It is translated as CASSLEGRAQETQYF.

V usage is TRBV2 and J usage is TRBJ2-1; perhaps TRBD2 as D (5 bases). The CDR3 is made up of 15 amino acids. V was pared by 7 bases and J by 1 base, with 14 bases between. The germline gives CDR1 SNHLY, CDR2 FYNNEI. CDR3 residues: CASTLSGSSYNEQFF. The CDR3 nucleotides are TGTGCCAGCACCCTCTCGGGGTCATCCTACAATGAGCAGTTCTTC. Full variable domain (missing parts from reference TRBV2 and TRBJ2-1): EPEVTQTPSHQVTQMGQEVILRCVPISNHLYFYWYRQILGQKVEFLVSFYNNEISEKSEIFDDQFSVERPDGSNFTLKIRSTKLEDSAMYFCASTLSGSSYNEQFFGPGTRLTVL.